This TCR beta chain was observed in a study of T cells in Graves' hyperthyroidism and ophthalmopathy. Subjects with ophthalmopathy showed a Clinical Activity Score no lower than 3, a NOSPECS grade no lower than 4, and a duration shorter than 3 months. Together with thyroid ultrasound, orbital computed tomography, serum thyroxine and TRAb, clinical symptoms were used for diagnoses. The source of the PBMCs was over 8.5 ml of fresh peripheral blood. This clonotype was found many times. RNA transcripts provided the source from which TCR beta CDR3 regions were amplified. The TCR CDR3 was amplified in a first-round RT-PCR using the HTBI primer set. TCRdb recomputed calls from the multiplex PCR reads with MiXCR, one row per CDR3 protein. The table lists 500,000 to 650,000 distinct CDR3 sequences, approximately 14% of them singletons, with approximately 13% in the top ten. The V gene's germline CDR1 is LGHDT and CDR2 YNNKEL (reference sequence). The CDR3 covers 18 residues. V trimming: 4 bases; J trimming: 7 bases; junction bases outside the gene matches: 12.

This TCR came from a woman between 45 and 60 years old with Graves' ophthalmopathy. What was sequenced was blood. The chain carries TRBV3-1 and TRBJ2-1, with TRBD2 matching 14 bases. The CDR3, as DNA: TGTGCCAGCAGCCCCGCATTCCTCGGACTAGCGGGGGGAAATGAGCAGTTCTTC. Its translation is CASSPAFLGLAGGNEQFF.